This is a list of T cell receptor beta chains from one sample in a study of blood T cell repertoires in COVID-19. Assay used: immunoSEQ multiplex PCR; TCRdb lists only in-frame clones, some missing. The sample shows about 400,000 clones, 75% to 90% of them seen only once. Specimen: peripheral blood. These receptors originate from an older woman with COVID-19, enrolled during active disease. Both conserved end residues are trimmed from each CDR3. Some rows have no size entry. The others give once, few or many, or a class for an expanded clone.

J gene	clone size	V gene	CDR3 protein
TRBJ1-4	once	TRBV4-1	ASSQDPRPNEKLF
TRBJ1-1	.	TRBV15	ATSRDPSTEAF
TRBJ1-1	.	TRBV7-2	ASSLAVVVRVIEAF
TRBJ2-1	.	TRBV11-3	ASSLDPGGLEQF
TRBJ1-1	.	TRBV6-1	ASSDRTARNTEAF
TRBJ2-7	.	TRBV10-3	AISSVYEQY
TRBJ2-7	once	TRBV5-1	ASSPIRDRGYEQY
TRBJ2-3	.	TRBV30	AWSPDYLAGGRTDTQY
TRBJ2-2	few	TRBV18	ASSPGTGSTGELF
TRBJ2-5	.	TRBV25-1	ASRAWETQY
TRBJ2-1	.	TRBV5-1	ASSLPPPGGRDEQF
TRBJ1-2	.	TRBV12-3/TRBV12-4	ASSPRQGGGYT
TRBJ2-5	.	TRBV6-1	ASSESPGRPETQY
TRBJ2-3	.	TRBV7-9	ASSLRGGAGNTQY
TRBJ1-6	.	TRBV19	ASSYRGPRVNSPLH
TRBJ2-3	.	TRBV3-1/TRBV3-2	ASSQDGLAVLSAGDTQY
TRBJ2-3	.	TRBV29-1	SVDPGQGADTQY
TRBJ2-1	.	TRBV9	ASSVDGTSGHREQF
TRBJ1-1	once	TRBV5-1	ASSLGAQGDDTEAF